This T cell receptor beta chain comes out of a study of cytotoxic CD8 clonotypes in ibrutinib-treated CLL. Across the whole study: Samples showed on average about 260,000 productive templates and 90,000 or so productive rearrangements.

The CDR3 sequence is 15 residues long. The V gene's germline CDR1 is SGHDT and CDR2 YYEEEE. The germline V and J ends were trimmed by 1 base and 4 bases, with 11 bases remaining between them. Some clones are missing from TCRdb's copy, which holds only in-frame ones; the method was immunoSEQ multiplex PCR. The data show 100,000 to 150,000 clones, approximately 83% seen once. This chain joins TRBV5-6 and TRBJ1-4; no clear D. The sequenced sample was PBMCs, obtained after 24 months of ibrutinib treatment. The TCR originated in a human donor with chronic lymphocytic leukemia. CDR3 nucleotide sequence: TGTGCCAGCAGCTTGAAGATTAACCTTAATGAAAAACTGTTTTTT. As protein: CASSLKINLNEKLFF.